This T cell receptor (beta chain) was retrieved from a study of T cell responses to AZD1222 COVID-19 vaccine. Overall study findings and caveats: Unmutated variant regions are reportedly targeted by nearly half of spike-specific TCRs. Only after the peak T cell response were repertoires sampled. Spike-specific TCRs gained breadth and depth after people received two AZD1222 doses.

As regards this clone: The antigen remains undetermined.

The germline gives CDR1 SGHTS, CDR2 YDEGEE. The CDR3 runs to 14 residues. V lost 3 bases to trimming and J lost 2 bases, with 12 bases between them. Data came from immunoSEQ multiplex PCR; TCRdb stores just in-frame clones and leaves some out. The repertoire has 150,000 to 180,000 clones, about 90% of them found once; the top ten carry 5.5%. The clonotype was recovered from an adult in good health. This chain uses TRBV5-8 with TRBJ2-7; D may match TRBD1 or TRBD2 (6 bases each). The sample here was peripheral blood, taken on day 0 of MenACWY control vaccination. DNA for the CDR3: TGTGCCAGCAGCTCACCGGGGGCCACCTACGAGCAGTACTTC. It translates to CASSSPGATYEQYF.